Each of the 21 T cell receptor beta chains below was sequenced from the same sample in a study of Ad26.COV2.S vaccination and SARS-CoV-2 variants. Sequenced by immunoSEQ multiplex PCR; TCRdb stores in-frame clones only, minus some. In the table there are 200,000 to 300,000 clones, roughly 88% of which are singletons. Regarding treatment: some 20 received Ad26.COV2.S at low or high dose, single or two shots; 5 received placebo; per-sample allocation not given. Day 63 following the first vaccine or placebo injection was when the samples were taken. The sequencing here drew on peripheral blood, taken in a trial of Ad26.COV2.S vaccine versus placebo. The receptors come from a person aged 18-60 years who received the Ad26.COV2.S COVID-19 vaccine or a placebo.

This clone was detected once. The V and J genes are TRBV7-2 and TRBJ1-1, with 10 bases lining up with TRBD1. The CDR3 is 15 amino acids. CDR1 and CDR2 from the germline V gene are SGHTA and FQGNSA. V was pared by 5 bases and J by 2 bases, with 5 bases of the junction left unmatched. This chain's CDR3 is CASSTRQGANTEAFF. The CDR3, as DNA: TGTGCCAGCAGCACTCGACAGGGGGCTAACACTGAAGCTTTCTTT.

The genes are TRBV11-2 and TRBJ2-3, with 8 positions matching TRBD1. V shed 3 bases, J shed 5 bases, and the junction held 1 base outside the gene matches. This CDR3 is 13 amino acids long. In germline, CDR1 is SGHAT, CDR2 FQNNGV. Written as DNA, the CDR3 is TGTGCCAGCAGCTTTGGACAGGGAGATACGCAGTATTTT. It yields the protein CASSFGQGDTQYF.

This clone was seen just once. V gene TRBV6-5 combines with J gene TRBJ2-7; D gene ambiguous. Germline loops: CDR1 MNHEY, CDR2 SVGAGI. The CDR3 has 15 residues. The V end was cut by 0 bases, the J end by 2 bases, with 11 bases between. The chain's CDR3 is CASSYSLGYTYEQYF. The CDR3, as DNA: TGTGCCAGCAGTTACTCACTGGGTTACACCTACGAGCAGTACTTC.

This chain's CDR3 is CAWSRTVQETQYF. The CDR3 DNA follows: TGTGCCTGGAGTCGGACAGTACAAGAGACCCAGTACTTC. The V and J genes are TRBV30 and TRBJ2-5; perhaps TRBD1 as D (6 bases). The CDR3 loop spans 13 amino acids. CDR1 GTSNPN and CDR2 SVGIG come from the germline V gene (reference sequence). The V end lost 2 bases, the J end lost 2 bases, and 9 bases lay between the germline ends.

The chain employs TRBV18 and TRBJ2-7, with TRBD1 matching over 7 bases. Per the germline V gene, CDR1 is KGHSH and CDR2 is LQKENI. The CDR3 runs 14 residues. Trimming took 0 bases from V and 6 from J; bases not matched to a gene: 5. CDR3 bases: TGTGCCAGCTCACCACCCCGCACAGGGGCCGAGCAGTACTTC. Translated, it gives CASSPPRTGAEQYF.

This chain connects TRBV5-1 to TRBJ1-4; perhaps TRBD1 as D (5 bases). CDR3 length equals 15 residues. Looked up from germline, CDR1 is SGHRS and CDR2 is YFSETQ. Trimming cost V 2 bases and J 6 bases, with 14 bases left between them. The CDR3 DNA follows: TGCGCCAGCAGCTTTGGGACGGATTACGATGAAAAACTGTTTTTT. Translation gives CASSFGTDYDEKLFF.

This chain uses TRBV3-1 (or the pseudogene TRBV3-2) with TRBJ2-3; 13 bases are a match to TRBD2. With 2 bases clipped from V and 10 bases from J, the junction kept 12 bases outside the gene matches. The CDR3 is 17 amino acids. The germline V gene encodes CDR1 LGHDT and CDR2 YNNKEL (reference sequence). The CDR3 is CASSQFTTSGRPPAQYF. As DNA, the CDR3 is TGTGCCAGCAGCCAATTTACGACTAGCGGGAGGCCTCCTGCGCAGTATTTT.

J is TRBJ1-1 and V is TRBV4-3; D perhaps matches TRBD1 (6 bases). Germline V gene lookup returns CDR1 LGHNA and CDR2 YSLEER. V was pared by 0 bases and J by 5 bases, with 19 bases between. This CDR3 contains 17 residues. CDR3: CASSQDLGGRIGTEAFF. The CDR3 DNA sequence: TGCGCCAGCAGCCAAGATCTAGGGGGACGGATTGGTACTGAAGCTTTCTTT.

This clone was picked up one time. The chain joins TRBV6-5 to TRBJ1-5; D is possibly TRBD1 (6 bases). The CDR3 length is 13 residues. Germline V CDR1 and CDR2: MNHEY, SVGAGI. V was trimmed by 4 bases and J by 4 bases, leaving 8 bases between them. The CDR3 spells CASSWGRNQPQHF. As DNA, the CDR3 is TGTGCCAGCAGTTGGGGGCGAAATCAGCCCCAGCATTTT.

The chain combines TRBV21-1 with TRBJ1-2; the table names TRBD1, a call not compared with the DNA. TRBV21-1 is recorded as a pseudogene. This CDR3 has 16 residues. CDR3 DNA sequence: TGTGCCAGCAGCAAAGACTTGACAGGCGCTAACTATGGCTACACCTTC. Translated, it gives CASSKDLTGANYGYTF.

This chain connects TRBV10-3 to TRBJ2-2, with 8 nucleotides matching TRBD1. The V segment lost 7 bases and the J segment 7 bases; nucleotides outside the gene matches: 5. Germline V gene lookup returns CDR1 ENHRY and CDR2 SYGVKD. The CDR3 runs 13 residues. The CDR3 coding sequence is TGTGCCATCACCCAGACAGGGGACGGGGAGCTGTTTTTT. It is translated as CAITQTGDGELFF.

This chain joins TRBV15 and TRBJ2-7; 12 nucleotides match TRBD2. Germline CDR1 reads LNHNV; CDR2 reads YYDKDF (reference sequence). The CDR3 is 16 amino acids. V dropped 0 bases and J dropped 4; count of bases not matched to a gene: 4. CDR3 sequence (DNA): TGTGCCACCAGCAGAGATCTACTAGCGGGAGGTTACGAGCAGTACTTC. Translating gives CATSRDLLAGGYEQYF.

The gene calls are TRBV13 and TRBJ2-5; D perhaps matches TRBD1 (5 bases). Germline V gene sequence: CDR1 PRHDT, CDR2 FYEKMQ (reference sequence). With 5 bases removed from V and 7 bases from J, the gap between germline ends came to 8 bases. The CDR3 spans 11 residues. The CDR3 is CASSLQATQYF. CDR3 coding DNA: TGTGCCAGCAGCCTACAGGCGACCCAGTACTTC.

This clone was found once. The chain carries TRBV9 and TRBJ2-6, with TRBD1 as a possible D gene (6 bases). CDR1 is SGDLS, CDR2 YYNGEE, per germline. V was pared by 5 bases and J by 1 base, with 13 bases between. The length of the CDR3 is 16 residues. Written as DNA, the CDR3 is TGTGCCAGCAGTCTTCTACAGGGTTCTGGGGCCAACGTCCTGACTTTC. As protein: CASSLLQGSGANVLTF. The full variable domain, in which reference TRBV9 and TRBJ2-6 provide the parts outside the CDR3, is DSGVTQTPKHLITATGQRVTLRCSPRSGDLSVYWYQQSLDQGLQFLIQYYNGEERAKGNILERFSAQQFPDLHSELNLSSLELGDSALYFCASSLLQGSGANVLTFGAGSRLTVL.

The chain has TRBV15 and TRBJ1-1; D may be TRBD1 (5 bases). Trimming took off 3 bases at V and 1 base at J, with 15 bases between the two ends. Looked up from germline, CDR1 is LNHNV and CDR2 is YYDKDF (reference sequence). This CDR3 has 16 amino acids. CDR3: CATSRGSGARNTEAFF. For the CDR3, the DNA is TGTGCCACCAGCAGGGGGAGCGGGGCGCGGAACACTGAAGCTTTCTTT.

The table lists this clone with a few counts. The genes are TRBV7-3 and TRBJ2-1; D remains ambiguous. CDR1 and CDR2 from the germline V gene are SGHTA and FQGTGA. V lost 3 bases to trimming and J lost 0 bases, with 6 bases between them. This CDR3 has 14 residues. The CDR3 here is CASSLTVSYNEQFF. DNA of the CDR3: TGTGCCAGCAGCTTGACCGTCTCCTACAATGAGCAGTTCTTC.

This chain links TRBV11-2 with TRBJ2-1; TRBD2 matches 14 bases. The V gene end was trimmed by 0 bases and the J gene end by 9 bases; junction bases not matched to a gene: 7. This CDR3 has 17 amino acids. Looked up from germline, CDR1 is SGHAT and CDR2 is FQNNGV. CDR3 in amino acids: CASSLDPGTSGRSEQFF. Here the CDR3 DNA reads TGTGCCAGCAGCTTAGATCCGGGGACTAGCGGGAGAAGTGAGCAGTTCTTC.

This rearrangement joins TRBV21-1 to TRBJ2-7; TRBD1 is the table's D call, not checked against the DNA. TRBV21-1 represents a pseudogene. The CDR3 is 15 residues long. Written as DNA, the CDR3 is TGTGCCAGCAGCAAAGCGGAGACAGGGCTTTACGAGCAGTACTTC. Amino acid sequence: CASSKAETGLYEQYF.

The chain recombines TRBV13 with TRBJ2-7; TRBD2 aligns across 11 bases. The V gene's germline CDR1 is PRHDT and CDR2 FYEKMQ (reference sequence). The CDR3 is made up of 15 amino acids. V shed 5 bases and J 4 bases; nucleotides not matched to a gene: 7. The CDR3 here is CASSPGTSGSYEQYF. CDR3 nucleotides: TGTGCCAGCAGCCCCGGGACTAGCGGATCTTACGAGCAGTACTTC.

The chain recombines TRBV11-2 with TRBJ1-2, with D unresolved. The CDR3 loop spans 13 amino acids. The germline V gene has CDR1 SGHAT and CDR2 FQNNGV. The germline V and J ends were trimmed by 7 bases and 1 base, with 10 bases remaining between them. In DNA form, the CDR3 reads TGTGCCAGCACCCTACGGATTAACTATGGCTACACCTTC. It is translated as CASTLRINYGYTF.

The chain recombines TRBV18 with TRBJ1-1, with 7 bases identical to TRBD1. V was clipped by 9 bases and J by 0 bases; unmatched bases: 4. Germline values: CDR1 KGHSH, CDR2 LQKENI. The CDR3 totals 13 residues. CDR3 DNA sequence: TGTGCCAGTCGACAGGGTATGAACACTGAAGCTTTCTTT. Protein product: CASRQGMNTEAFF.